A selection of T cell receptor beta chains follows, all from one sample in a study of OX40 agonist ivuxolimab in advanced cancers. The assay was immunoSEQ multiplex PCR, and TCRdb's table has in-frame clones only and misses some. The sample consists of 55,000 to 75,000 clones, 80% to 95% of them appearing once. The sample in question was CD4+ or CD8+ T cells sorted from blood, obtained in a trial of the OX40 agonist ivuxolimab. The receptors here all came from an adult with an advanced solid tumor such as melanoma, head and neck, liver or kidney cancer. Both conserved end residues are part of each CDR3. D genes are given only for firm matches. The size field is filled for only some rows; it gives once, few, many or a size class.

TGTGCCAGCAGTTTACGGCAGCCTAGCGGGGAGACCCAGTACTTC,CASSLRQPSGETQYF,TRBV28,TRBJ2-5,TRBD2,NA
TGTGCCAGCAGTTCGGGCTGGGGGCGAGAACAGTTCTTC,CASSSGWGREQFF,TRBV2,TRBJ2-1,NA,NA
TGTGCCAGCAGCGTAGGAGGGATTAGCACAGATACGCAGTATTTT,CASSVGGISTDTQYF,TRBV9,TRBJ2-3,NA,NA
TGTGCCAGCAGCACTCCCGGGACAGGGGGGGAAAAACTGTTTTTT,CASSTPGTGGEKLFF,TRBV28,TRBJ1-4,TRBD1,NA
TGCGCCAGCAGCCAGCAGATATCAGGGGTTCAAGAGACCCAGTACTTC,CASSQQISGVQETQYF,TRBV4-3,TRBJ2-5,NA,NA
TGCGCCAGCAGCTTGGCTTTTCAGGGACCCTCGAGCAATGAGCAGTTCTTC,CASSLAFQGPSSNEQFF,TRBV5-1,TRBJ2-1,NA,NA
TGCAGCGTTTGGGGGCCAGGGGAACGTGGGGCCAACGTCCTGACTTTC,CSVWGPGERGANVLTF,TRBV29-1,TRBJ2-6,NA,NA
TGTGCCAGCAGCTCCCAAATCGGAGGCACTAATGAAAAACTGTTTTTT,CASSSQIGGTNEKLFF,TRBV7-8,TRBJ1-4,NA,NA
TGTGCCAGTAGTGTGACTAGAAAGCAAGAGACCCAGTACTTC,CASSVTRKQETQYF,TRBV19,TRBJ2-5,NA,NA
TGTGCCAGCAGTAGAGGACTAGCGCAGTACTTC,CASSRGLAQYF,TRBV6-1,TRBJ2-7,TRBD2,few
TGTGCCAGCTCACCAGGACTAGCGGGAACCAGCAATGAGCAGTTCTTC,CASSPGLAGTSNEQFF,TRBV18,TRBJ2-1,TRBD2,NA
TGTGCCAGCAGTAGTCCCACGGGGGCTAGTACGCAGTATTTT,CASSSPTGASTQYF,TRBV28,TRBJ2-3,NA,NA
TGTGCCAGTAGTAAAGACCGGGACGGTACCTACGAGCAGTACTTC,CASSKDRDGTYEQYF,TRBV19,TRBJ2-7,NA,NA
TGTGCCAGCAGCGTAGGGGGCGTCGGTAATGAAAAACTGTTTTTT,CASSVGGVGNEKLFF,TRBV9,TRBJ1-4,NA,NA
TGCGCCAGCAGAAACAGGGACTACGAGCAGTACTTC,CASRNRDYEQYF,TRBV10-2,TRBJ2-7,NA,NA
TGTGCCAGCAGCCTCAGGGGGATGGAAGAGACCCAGTACTTC,CASSLRGMEETQYF,TRBV9,TRBJ2-5,TRBD1,NA
TGTGCCAGCAGTTTATCCTCCATCTTTACGGGAGCCCCTAGCACAGATACGCAGTATTTT,CASSLSSIFTGAPSTDTQYF,TRBV27,TRBJ2-3,NA,NA
TGCGCCAGCAGCCCCGGGGAGCGGGAGGTTTACGAGCAGTACTTC,CASSPGEREVYEQYF,TRBV5-1,TRBJ2-7,TRBD2,NA
TGTGCCAGCAGCCCAACCCCCTCTGAAGCTTTCTTT,CASSPTPSEAFF,TRBV7-9,TRBJ1-1,NA,NA
TGCGCCAGCAGTAACACGCTAAACAATGAGCAGTTCTTC,CASSNTLNNEQFF,TRBV4-1,TRBJ2-1,NA,NA
TGCGCCAGCGAGGACAGGGTTGGCACAGATACGCAGTATTTT,CASEDRVGTDTQYF,TRBV4-1,TRBJ2-3,TRBD1,NA
TGCGCCAGCAGCGCGAGGAATAGCAATCAGCCCCAGCATTTT,CASSARNSNQPQHF,TRBV4-1,TRBJ1-5,NA,NA
TGTGCCAGCTCAGGGGGACAGGGTGGGAATCAGCCCCAGCATTTT,CASSGGQGGNQPQHF,TRBV18,TRBJ1-5,TRBD1,NA
TGTGCCAGCAGTTTCCGGGTTAGTTGGCAGACCCAGTACTTC,CASSFRVSWQTQYF,TRBV5-8,TRBJ2-5,NA,once
TGTGCCAGCAGCCAGGAAGGACAGGGAGGGGATGGCTACACCTTC,CASSQEGQGGDGYTF,TRBV4-2,TRBJ1-2,TRBD1,NA
TGTGCTAGTGTTTCTTCAACACCGAGCTCCTACGAGCAGTACTTC,CASVSSTPSSYEQYF,TRBV12-5,TRBJ2-7,NA,NA
TGTGCCAGCAGCGGGGACTCTGGGGCCAACGTCCTGACTTTC,CASSGDSGANVLTF,TRBV11-3,TRBJ2-6,NA,once
TGTGCCAGCAGAGCCCTTACTAGCGACTCCTACGAGCAGTACTTC,CASRALTSDSYEQYF,TRBV28,TRBJ2-7,TRBD2,NA
TGCAGCGGCCTTACAATGGGGGAGCAGTTCTTC,CSGLTMGEQFF,TRBV29-1,TRBJ2-1,NA,NA
TGCAGCGCCATAAAACGGACAGGGGGCGAAGAGACCCAGTACTTC,CSAIKRTGGEETQYF,TRBV29-1,TRBJ2-5,TRBD1,once